The 5 T cell receptor beta chains listed next were all sequenced from one sample in a study of naive and memory T cell subsets. Two oligonucleotides, mixed equimolar, formed the beta constant-region primer covering TRBC1 and TRBC2. TCRdb fed the UMI-ligation and nested PCR reads into MiXCR, producing one record per CDR3 protein. The sample consists of approximately 140,000 distinct CDR3 sequences, about 17% of them appearing once. Material for sequencing was naive CD4+ T cells from blood. These receptors all come from a human donor in good health.

In regard to this clonotype: Possible read error: a much larger clone is one base away. The gene calls are TRBV28 and TRBJ2-3; 7 bases fit TRBD1. The CDR3 is made up of 15 amino acids. Germline V lookup: CDR1 MDHEN, CDR2 SYDVKM. The CDR3 region is CASSLSRQGTDMQYF. CDR3 nucleotide sequence: TGTGCCAGCAGTTTATCCAGGCAGGGGACAGATATGCAGTATTTT.

The chain is built from TRBV28 and TRBJ1-3; D ambiguous. Looked up from germline, CDR1 is MDHEN and CDR2 is SYDVKM. The CDR3 totals 14 residues. The V end was cut by 7 bases, the J end by 0 bases, with 10 bases between. The CDR3 coding sequence is TGTGCCAGCAATCCTGGCAGCTCTGGAAACACCATATATTTT. It encodes CASNPGSSGNTIYF.

The chain carries TRBV3-1 and TRBJ2-3; D gene uncertain. This CDR3 is 11 amino acids long. V was shortened by 0 bases and J by 8 bases, with 3 bases between the two germline ends. Germline lookup yields CDR1 LGHDT and CDR2 YNNKEL (reference sequence). CDR3 sequence (DNA): TGTGCCAGCAGCCAAGACGCTACGCAGTATTTT. As protein: CASSQDATQYF.

This clonotype turned up a few times. The rearrangement uses TRBV6-2 or TRBV6-3 and TRBJ2-7; 13 bases map to TRBD2. The germline gives CDR1 MNHEY, CDR2 SVGEGT. J was trimmed by 3 bases and V by 4 bases; bases with no gene match: 3. CDR3 length: 15 residues. The CDR3 spells CASSSGLAGDYEQYF. In DNA, the CDR3 is TGTGCCAGCAGTTCCGGACTAGCGGGGGACTACGAGCAGTACTTC.

The J gene is TRBJ2-5, the V gene TRBV4-2, with a possible D match to TRBD2 (5 bases). The CDR3 length is 15 residues. V gave up 1 base and J gave up 5 bases, with 14 bases separating them. Germline V lookup: CDR1 LGHNA, CDR2 YNFKEQ. CDR3 protein: CASSQVLSGGETQYF. As DNA, the CDR3 is TGTGCCAGCAGCCAAGTCCTCAGTGGCGGGGAGACCCAGTACTTC.